The clone carrying this T cell receptor (beta chain) appeared a few times. What it binds is unknown. The record originates from a study of CD8+ T cells in alopecia areata. Study results and limitations: Clonality was higher in lesional than normal scalp, especially in alopecia totalis/universalis.

RNA extraction was followed by reverse transcription into cDNA, which acted as the sequencing template. This table comes from immunoSEQ multiplex PCR, and its TCRdb copy is limited to in-frame clones, with some not included. The data hold about 150,000 clones, with roughly 50% observed a single time. Germline V CDR1 and CDR2: SGHTA, FQGTGA. V lost 5 bases to trimming and J lost 5 bases; unmatched junction nucleotides: 6. The CDR3 is 14 amino acids. Sequenced input: CD4+ T cells sorted from blood. This rearrangement joins TRBV7-3 to TRBJ2-5; 9 nucleotides align to TRBD1. The sequence was obtained from a human donor with alopecia areata. The CDR3 reads CASSPGQGLETQYF. In DNA form, the CDR3 reads TGTGCCAGCAGCCCAGGACAGGGGTTGGAGACCCAGTACTTC.